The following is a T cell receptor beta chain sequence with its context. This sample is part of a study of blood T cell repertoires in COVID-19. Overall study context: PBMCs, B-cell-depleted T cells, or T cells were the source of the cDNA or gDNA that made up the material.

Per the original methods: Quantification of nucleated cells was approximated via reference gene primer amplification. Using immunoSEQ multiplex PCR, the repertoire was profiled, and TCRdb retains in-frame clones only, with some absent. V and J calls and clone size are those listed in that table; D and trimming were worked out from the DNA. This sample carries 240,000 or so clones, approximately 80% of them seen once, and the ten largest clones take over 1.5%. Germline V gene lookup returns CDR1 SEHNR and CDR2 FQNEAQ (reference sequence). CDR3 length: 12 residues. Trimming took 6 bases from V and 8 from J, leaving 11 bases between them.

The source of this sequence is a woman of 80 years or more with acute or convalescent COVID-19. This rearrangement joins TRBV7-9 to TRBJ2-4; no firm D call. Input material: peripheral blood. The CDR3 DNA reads TGTGCCAGCAGTCCAGTGTTCGACATTCAGTACTTC. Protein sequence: CASSPVFDIQYF.